These 3 T cell receptor beta chains originate from one sample sequenced in a study of tumor-infiltrating lymphocytes in primary liver carcinoma. RNA isolated from unsorted whole blood supplied the blood RNA, with germline DNA also extracted. From approximately 500 ng total RNA, TCR beta cDNA was generated with a primer in the constant region. Sequencing libraries for TCR beta derived from three nested multiplex PCR rounds that used slightly modified ARM-PCR. Both of the initial two PCR rounds ran for around 9 cycles and employed TRBV1-TRBV30 forward primers alongside a C-beta reverse primer. One entry per CDR3 protein results from TCRdb running MiXCR on the multiplex PCR reads. The sample carries about 310,000 distinct CDR3 sequences, about 60% recorded once. Input material: peripheral blood. These receptors came from a middle-aged man with primary liver carcinoma and hepatitis B virus infection.

The rearrangement joins TRBV12-3 or TRBV12-4 to TRBJ2-7; D is uncertain. Between the trimmed V and J ends, which lost 9 bases and 8 bases, there was a span of 29 bases. This CDR3 comprises 16 residues. CDR3 coding DNA: TGTGCCAGTAGCTTGACAAGGGATTCCTCGCTAGTCAAGCAGTACTTC. It encodes CASSLTRDSSLVKQYF.

As regards this clonotype: Since a much larger clone is just one base distant, this may be a read error. In this CDR3 the conserved last residue, phenylalanine or tryptophan, is missing, so a read error is likely. The V call is TRBV6-6, the J call TRBJ2-7; 7 bases line up with TRBD2. Trimming removed 6 bases from V and 4 bases from J; junction bases left unmatched: 15. This CDR3 is 16 amino acids long. Germline CDR1 is MNHNY and CDR2 is SVGAGI (reference sequence). The chain's CDR3 is CASSLPVAGRAYEQYI. CDR3 DNA sequence: TGTGCCAGCAGCCTCCCCGTCGCGGGGAGGGCGTACGAGCAGTACATC.

DNA for the CDR3: TGTGCCAGTAAATCGACAGGGGCATTGGCGAACACTGAAGCTTTCTTT. It translates to CASKSTGALANTEAFF. J is TRBJ1-1 and V is TRBV19, with 8 bases identical to TRBD1. CDR1 and CDR2 (germline): LNHDA, SQIVND (reference sequence). J was trimmed by 1 base and V by 7 bases; bases with no gene match: 11. The CDR3 loop spans 16 amino acids.